Below are 28 T cell receptor beta chains sequenced from a single sample in a study of T cell responses to AZD1222 COVID-19 vaccine. Sequencing used immunoSEQ multiplex PCR; TCRdb keeps in-frame clones, though not all of them. The sample shows around 170,000 clones, about nine tenths of them seen only once. The sample consisted of peripheral blood, taken on day 0 of AZD1222 vaccination. Every receptor here comes from an adult in good health.

The V and J genes are TRBV5-8 and TRBJ2-5; D may be TRBD1 (5 bases). Trimming left V 5 bases short and J 8 bases short, with 16 bases between. The CDR3 has 13 residues. Germline CDR1 and CDR2: SGHTS and YDEGEE. This CDR3 reads CASSPDTLGTQYF. In DNA, the CDR3 is TGTGCCAGCAGTCCGGACACCCTGGGAACCCAGTACTTC. The variable domain in full, completed from reference TRBV5-8 and TRBJ2-5, reads EAGVTQSPTHLIKTRGQQATLRCSPISGHTSVYWYQQALGLGLQFLLWYDEGEERNRGNFPPRFSGRQFPNYSSELNVNALELEDSALYLCASSPDTLGTQYFGPGTRLLVL.

CDR3 in DNA: TGCGCCAGCAGTCCCAACCCCGGGCACTCGAACACTGAAGCTTTCTTT. Protein: CASSPNPGHSNTEAFF. This rearrangement joins TRBV5-1 to TRBJ1-1, with D uncertain. Trimming removed 5 bases from V and 1 base from J, with 18 bases in between. This CDR3 contains 16 residues. CDR1 and CDR2 (germline): SGHRS, YFSETQ.

The rearrangement uses TRBV27 and TRBJ1-2, with TRBD1 identical over 7 bases. The V and J ends lost 3 bases and 3 bases, in that order; junction bases with no gene match: 4. CDR1 is MNHEY, CDR2 SMNVEV, per germline (reference sequence). There are 14 residues in the CDR3. The CDR3 DNA reads TGTGCCAGCAGTTTCGGGCAGGGGGACTATGGCTACACCTTC. This sequence encodes CASSFGQGDYGYTF.

V gene TRBV6-5 combines with J gene TRBJ1-1; D not resolved. Trimming removed 2 bases from V and 6 bases from J, with 16 bases in between. This CDR3 comprises 15 residues. Germline V gives CDR1 MNHEY, CDR2 SVGAGI. The CDR3 here is CASSYLAGTLPEAFF. The CDR3 coding sequence is TGTGCCAGCAGTTACCTGGCAGGTACTCTTCCTGAAGCTTTCTTT.

The V gene is TRBV9, the J gene TRBJ1-1; TRBD1 matches 9 bases. With V trimmed by 0 bases and J by 4 bases, 4 bases remained unmatched. Germline CDR1 and CDR2: SGDLS and YYNGEE. The CDR3 totals 15 residues. The CDR3: CASSVAGQGSTEAFF. The CDR3 DNA follows: TGTGCCAGCAGCGTAGCGGGACAGGGTAGCACTGAAGCTTTCTTT.

This clone is a singleton in its sample. V is TRBV4-1 and J is TRBJ1-5, with D maybe TRBD1 (6 bases). The V end was cut by 0 bases, the J end by 5 bases, with 11 bases between. CDR3 length equals 15 residues. Germline CDR1 and CDR2: MGHRA and YSYEKL. The CDR3 region is CASSQDRGAHQPQHF. The DNA for the CDR3 is TGCGCCAGCAGCCAAGATCGGGGGGCCCATCAGCCCCAGCATTTT.

The V gene is TRBV4-1, the J gene TRBJ1-4, with D possibly TRBD1 on 5 matching bases. Germline loops: CDR1 MGHRA, CDR2 YSYEKL. The V end lost 3 bases, the J end lost 5 bases, and 16 bases lay between the germline ends. This CDR3 spans 16 amino acids. The CDR3, as DNA: TGCGCCAGCAGCCACGGCCTGGGGGGGTACAATGAAAAACTGTTTTTT. Its protein product is CASSHGLGGYNEKLFF.

J is TRBJ1-1 and V is TRBV3-1 (or the pseudogene TRBV3-2); D is unclear. Trimming pared 0 bases from V and 2 bases from J, leaving 10 bases between. The CDR3 extends over 15 amino acids. Germline V gives CDR1 LGHDT, CDR2 YNNKEL (reference sequence). CDR3 loop: CASSQEQTFNTEAFF. The CDR3 DNA sequence: TGTGCCAGCAGCCAAGAACAGACTTTTAACACTGAAGCTTTCTTT.

The chain has TRBV5-1 and TRBJ2-7; 11 bases line up with TRBD2. After removal of 0 bases from V and 3 bases from J, the junction contained 5 bases not matched to a gene. Germline lookup yields CDR1 SGHRS and CDR2 YFSETQ. This CDR3 spans 16 amino acids. Here the CDR3 reads CASSLGGTSGSYEQYF. The DNA of the CDR3 is TGCGCCAGCAGCTTGGGGGGGACTAGCGGAAGCTACGAGCAGTACTTC.

The rearrangement uses TRBV5-5 and TRBJ2-1; 8 bases fit TRBD2. Germline V CDR1 and CDR2: SGHKS, YYEKEE (reference sequence). With 1 base clipped from V and 7 bases from J, the junction kept 7 bases outside the gene matches. The CDR3 has 15 amino acids. The CDR3 nucleotides read TGTGCCAGCAGCTTGACTAGCGGATTGGGGAATGAGCAGTTCTTC. This codes for CASSLTSGLGNEQFF.

The chain is built from TRBV28 and TRBJ1-1; D may be TRBD1 (6 bases). Trimming removed 3 bases at V and 8 bases at J, with 13 bases between. The CDR3 runs 13 residues. Per germline, CDR1 MDHEN and CDR2 SYDVKM. The CDR3 nucleotides read TGTGCCAGCAGTTTTGGAAACAGGGCCGAAGCTTTCTTT. This gives the protein CASSFGNRAEAFF. Combining the CDR3 with reference TRBV28 and TRBJ1-1 gives the whole variable domain DVKVTQSSRYLVKRTGEKVFLECVQDMDHENMFWYRQDPGLGLRLIYFSYDVKMKEKGDIPEGYSVSREKKERFSLILESASTNQTSMYLCASSFGNRAEAFFGQGTRLTVV.

The rearrangement joins TRBV4-1 to TRBJ1-2; no clear D gene. Trimming cost V 2 bases and J 0 bases, with 4 bases left between them. The CDR3 contains 13 residues. Germline V gene lookup returns CDR1 MGHRA and CDR2 YSYEKL. In DNA, the CDR3 is TGCGCCAGCAGCCAAAGCACTAACTATGGCTACACCTTC. This codes for CASSQSTNYGYTF.

The chain carries TRBV5-1 and TRBJ2-7; D is unresolved. The CDR3 length is 15 residues. V was cut by 1 base and J by 0 bases, with 11 bases left in between. The germline V gene encodes CDR1 SGHRS and CDR2 YFSETQ. CDR3 sequence reads: CASSLSVASSYEQYF. The DNA for the CDR3 is TGCGCCAGCAGCTTGTCGGTCGCCAGCTCCTACGAGCAGTACTTC.

This rearrangement joins TRBV28 to TRBJ1-1, with no clear D. The CDR3 is 13 amino acids. Germline V gene sequence: CDR1 MDHEN, CDR2 SYDVKM. Trimming removed 1 base from V and 6 bases from J, with 9 bases in between. CDR3 DNA sequence: TGTGCCAGCAGTTTATCAGGACGGGCTGAAGCTTTCTTT. Protein: CASSLSGRAEAFF.

This rearrangement joins TRBV27 to TRBJ2-1, with a possible D match to TRBD2 (5 bases). V lost 5 bases to trimming and J lost 5 bases, with 16 bases between them. The CDR3 loop spans 15 amino acids. Germline assignment: CDR1 MNHEY and CDR2 SMNVEV (reference sequence). The CDR3 loop reads CASSRGMRVNNEQFF. CDR3 nucleotides: TGTGCCAGCAGTCGAGGAATGCGGGTAAACAATGAGCAGTTCTTC.

The rearrangement links TRBV27 to TRBJ1-2; 7 nucleotides agree with TRBD1. The CDR3 totals 14 residues. The V gene's germline CDR1 is MNHEY and CDR2 SMNVEV (reference sequence). Trimming removed 3 bases from V and 4 bases from J; junction bases left unmatched: 5. The CDR3 region is CASSFVGGAYGYTF. As DNA, the CDR3 is TGTGCCAGCAGTTTTGTAGGGGGCGCCTATGGCTACACCTTC.

The chain carries TRBV3-1 (or the pseudogene TRBV3-2) and TRBJ1-2; 10 nucleotides agree with TRBD1. The CDR3 has 17 residues. Trimming at V came to 1 base and at J to 7 bases, leaving 12 bases not matched to a gene. CDR1 and CDR2 from the germline V gene are LGHDT and YNNKEL (reference sequence). CDR3: CASSQGFPGQGNPGYTF. The DNA for the CDR3 is TGTGCCAGCAGCCAAGGGTTTCCGGGACAGGGGAACCCTGGCTACACCTTC.

This rearrangement joins TRBV6-1 to TRBJ1-2, with 7 bases lining up with TRBD1. The CDR3 has 17 residues. The ends lost 3 bases at V and 2 bases at J; junction bases unmatched: 12. Germline-derived CDR1 and CDR2 are MNHNS and SASEGT. CDR3 nucleotides: TGTGCCAGCAGTGACCCCGCGGACAGGACTATGAACTATGGCTACACCTTC. Protein: CASSDPADRTMNYGYTF.

This clone was seen a handful of times. The chain has TRBV29-1 and TRBJ1-1; 7 nucleotides align to TRBD1. This CDR3 is built from 14 residues. In germline, CDR1 is SQVTM, CDR2 ANQGSEA. Germline trimming cut 3 bases from V and 2 bases from J; bases unmatched to any gene: 6. The DNA of the CDR3 is TGCAGCGTTGATCCGGGACAGCTTAACACTGAAGCTTTCTTT. This gives the protein CSVDPGQLNTEAFF.

This sequence joins TRBV6-5 and TRBJ1-5; 7 bases agree with TRBD1. The CDR3 is 15 amino acids. Germline loops: CDR1 MNHEY, CDR2 SVGAGI. Unmatched junction bases numbered 4, after V lost 2 bases and J lost 3 bases. The CDR3 DNA is TGTGCCAGCAGTTACGAAGGGGGCCCCAATCAGCCCCAGCATTTT. Translating gives CASSYEGGPNQPQHF.

The rearrangement joins TRBV9 to TRBJ2-1; 8 bases fit TRBD2. J lost 0 bases, V lost 0 bases, and 5 bases had no gene match. Per the germline V gene, CDR1 is SGDLS and CDR2 is YYNGEE. CDR3 length: 17 amino acids. The DNA for the CDR3 is TGTGCCAGCAGCGTAGGCGGGGGGCAGAGCTCCTACAATGAGCAGTTCTTC. Translated, it gives CASSVGGGQSSYNEQFF.

The V gene is TRBV27, the J gene TRBJ1-1; D uncertain. Trimming pared 1 base from V and 0 bases from J, leaving 9 bases between. CDR1 and CDR2 from the germline V gene are MNHEY and SMNVEV (reference sequence). This CDR3 is 15 amino acids long. CDR3 region: CASSLYASMNTEAFF. In DNA form, the CDR3 reads TGTGCCAGCAGTTTATACGCCAGCATGAACACTGAAGCTTTCTTT.

This clone appeared once. The chain combines TRBV6-6 with TRBJ1-2, with 9 bases identical to TRBD1. Looked up from germline, CDR1 is MNHNY and CDR2 is SVGAGI (reference sequence). CDR3 size: 18 residues. J was trimmed by 7 bases and V by 5 bases; bases with no gene match: 20. CDR3 region: CASSPGLRDRAFGFGYTF. The CDR3 nucleotides read TGTGCCAGCAGTCCCGGACTCCGGGACAGGGCTTTCGGTTTTGGCTACACCTTC.

V and J are TRBV19 and TRBJ1-5, with TRBD1 matching 8 bases. Germline CDR1 and CDR2: LNHDA and SQIVND (reference sequence). V lost 6 bases to trimming and J lost 5 bases; unmatched junction nucleotides: 6. The CDR3 is made up of 14 amino acids. The CDR3 sequence: CASRRTGTDQPQHF. In DNA form, the CDR3 reads TGTGCCAGTAGAAGGACAGGGACAGATCAGCCCCAGCATTTT.

The chain is built from TRBV27 and TRBJ1-2, with D uncertain. Trimming left V 4 bases short and J 1 base short, with 4 bases between. This CDR3 has 12 amino acids. CDR1 and CDR2 from the germline V gene are MNHEY and SMNVEV (reference sequence). CDR3 protein: CASSSRNYGYTF. In nucleotides, the CDR3 is TGTGCCAGCAGTTCGCGTAACTATGGCTACACCTTC.

V gene TRBV7-2 combines with J gene TRBJ1-1; 11 bases match TRBD1. Germline values: CDR1 SGHTA, CDR2 FQGNSA. This CDR3 region has 15 residues. V dropped 5 bases and J dropped 5; count of bases not matched to a gene: 7. Written as DNA, the CDR3 is TGTGCCAGCAGCACCGGACAGGGGGCGCATACTGAAGCTTTCTTT. Translation: CASSTGQGAHTEAFF.

The sample holds one count of this clone. The V call is TRBV7-2, the J call TRBJ2-5; TRBD1 aligns across 8 bases. Germline-derived CDR1 and CDR2 are SGHTA and FQGNSA. This CDR3 has 16 residues. The ends lost 3 bases at V and 2 bases at J; junction bases unmatched: 8. CDR3 in amino acids: CASSLGTGGGQETQYF. The CDR3 bases are TGTGCCAGCAGCTTGGGGACAGGTGGGGGACAAGAGACCCAGTACTTC.

This sequence joins TRBV6-6 and TRBJ2-7; 9 nucleotides line up with TRBD1. The CDR3 has 14 amino acids. With 6 bases clipped from V and 1 base from J, the junction kept 4 bases outside the gene matches. Looked up from germline, CDR1 is MNHNY and CDR2 is SVGAGI (reference sequence). This CDR3 reads CASRTGTGSYEQYF. The CDR3 DNA reads TGTGCCAGCAGGACCGGGACAGGGTCCTACGAGCAGTACTTC.